The 32 T cell receptor beta chains reported below all come from one sample, sequenced in a study of molecular identifiers for immune sequencing clone quantification. In TCRdb, the PCR reads were re-called with MiXCR into one record per CDR3 protein. The sample holds over 600,000 distinct CDR3 sequences, just under 20% seen once. The sequenced sample consisted of naive CD8+ T cells from blood, with Jurkat cell RNA spiked in. Subset described: FACS-sorted CD8+CD4-CCR7+CD45RA+ naive T cells. The receptors stem from a human donor in good health. Some libraries in this study had Jurkat cell RNA spiked in.

There are a few counts of this clonotype. This rearrangement joins TRBV5-1 to TRBJ2-7, with a tentative D call TRBD2 (5 bases). The CDR3 totals 16 residues. V gave up 4 bases and J gave up 0 bases, with 17 bases separating them. Germline V CDR1 and CDR2: SGHRS, YFSETQ. The CDR3 DNA is TGCGCCAGCAGCCCCCCCCGCGCGGGCACCTCCTACGAGCAGTACTTC. It codes for CASSPPRAGTSYEQYF. The full variable domain, with the rest looked up from reference TRBV5-1 and TRBJ2-7, is KAGVTQTPRYLIKTRGQQVTLSCSPISGHRSVSWYQQTPGQGLQFLFEYFSETQRNKGNFPGRFSGRQFSNSRSEMNVSTLELGDSALYLCASSPPRAGTSYEQYFGPGTRLTVT.

This chain joins TRBV27 and TRBJ1-6; D remains ambiguous. Looked up from germline, CDR1 is MNHEY and CDR2 is SMNVEV (reference sequence). The length of the CDR3 is 16 residues. The V gene lost 0 bases and the J gene lost 3 bases, with 9 bases spanning the gap. The CDR3 region is CASSLSPGIYNSPLHF. DNA for the CDR3: TGTGCCAGCAGTTTATCGCCCGGGATCTATAATTCACCCCTCCACTTT.

In its sample, this clonotype was seen many times. The rearrangement uses TRBV24-1 and TRBJ2-3; TRBD1 is a possible D gene (6 bases). The germline V and J ends were trimmed by 9 bases and 1 base, with 13 bases remaining between them. The CDR3 spans 14 residues. CDR1 is KGHDR and CDR2 is SFDVKD in the germline V gene. The CDR3, as DNA: TGTGCCACCGCTCAGGGGCCTGGCACAGATACGCAGTATTTT. Protein product: CATAQGPGTDTQYF.

This clonotype was recorded at least ten times. The chain couples TRBV3-1 to TRBJ2-3, with 7 bases identical to TRBD2. The ends lost 0 bases at V and 9 bases at J; junction bases unmatched: 12. Germline V gene data show CDR1 as LGHDT and CDR2 as YNNKEL (reference sequence). This CDR3 region has 16 residues. DNA for the CDR3: TGTGCCAGCAGCCAAGACGCGCGGGGGTTAATGCAGACGCAGTATTTT. Its protein is CASSQDARGLMQTQYF.

This clonotype has only a few counts. The CDR3 spells CASSLSTQGLQETQYF. The CDR3 DNA sequence: TGTGCCAGCAGCTTAAGCACACAGGGACTCCAAGAGACCCAGTACTTC. The chain uses TRBV11-2 and TRBJ2-5, with D possibly called TRBD1 or TRBD2 (6 bases each). Germline-derived CDR1 and CDR2 are SGHAT and FQNNGV. Between the trimmed V and J ends, which lost 2 bases and 1 base, there was a span of 14 bases. The CDR3 spans 16 residues.

In the case of this clonotype: A read error may be the cause here, since a much bigger clone is one base away. The chain joins TRBV10-3 to TRBJ1-1, with 7 nucleotides matching TRBD1. Germline V gene lookup returns CDR1 ENHRY and CDR2 SYGVKD. Trimming removed 3 bases from V and 6 bases from J; junction bases left unmatched: 10. The CDR3 covers 15 residues. CDR3 sequence (DNA): TGTGCCATCAGTGAAAAACAGGGGTACAACGCTGAAGCTTTCTTT. Its translation is CAISEKQGYNAEAFF.

This clonotype was picked up many times. This rearrangement joins TRBV6-5 to TRBJ2-1; D remains unclear. The CDR3 has 16 residues. V lost 5 bases and J lost 6, with 20 bases in between. Germline values: CDR1 MNHEY, CDR2 SVGAGI. CDR3 in DNA: TGTGCCAGCAGTACCCACCTAGTAGGTCCCACCAATGAGCAGTTCTTC. This gives the protein CASSTHLVGPTNEQFF.

This clonotype was seen more than once but under ten times. The rearrangement joins TRBV7-6 to TRBJ2-2; D is unclear. Trimming stripped 1 base from V and 0 bases from J, with 9 bases between. This CDR3 comprises 16 residues. The germline V gene has CDR1 SGHVS and CDR2 FNYEAQ. In DNA, the CDR3 is TGTGCCAGCAGCTTAGGTTACCCTGCGAACACCGGGGAGCTGTTTTTT. Its protein product is CASSLGYPANTGELFF.

V gene TRBV11-2 combines with J gene TRBJ1-1; perhaps TRBD1 as D (5 bases). The CDR3 contains 16 residues. Per germline, CDR1 SGHAT and CDR2 FQNNGV. V lost 1 base to trimming and J lost 0 bases, with 12 bases between them. The CDR3 is CASSLVLGRMNTEAFF. As DNA, the CDR3 is TGTGCCAGCAGCTTAGTATTGGGACGGATGAACACTGAAGCTTTCTTT.

This clonotype was found many times. The chain joins TRBV7-3 to TRBJ2-3, with D hard to call. The V and J ends lost 8 bases and 0 bases respectively, with 6 bases between them. CDR3 length equals 12 residues. From germline, CDR1 is SGHTA and CDR2 FQGTGA. The CDR3 DNA reads as TGTGCCAGCGGCAGTAGCACAGATACGCAGTATTTT. As protein: CASGSSTDTQYF.

As for this clonotype: It is likely a read error, because the conserved phenylalanine at the end of the CDR3 is missing. This sequence joins TRBV19 and TRBJ1-5, with D perhaps TRBD1 (6 bases). The V gene lost 5 bases and the J gene lost 1 base, with 12 bases spanning the gap. Looked up from germline, CDR1 is LNHDA and CDR2 is SQIVND (reference sequence). The CDR3 is made up of 15 amino acids. This CDR3 is CASSWGQRSNQPQHS. The CDR3 DNA reads as TGTGCCAGTAGTTGGGGGCAGAGAAGCAATCAGCCCCAGCATTCT.

This clonotype was seen only a few times. The chain couples TRBV15 to TRBJ1-1; the D gene is possibly TRBD1 (6 bases). The CDR3 has 14 residues. CDR1 and CDR2 from the germline V gene are LNHNV and YYDKDF (reference sequence). Trimming pared 3 bases from V and 0 bases from J, leaving 8 bases between. CDR3 loop: CATSSDRMNTEAFF. Written as DNA, the CDR3 is TGTGCCACCAGCAGTGACAGGATGAACACTGAAGCTTTCTTT. The full variable domain, with the rest looked up from reference TRBV15 and TRBJ1-1, is DAMVIQNPRYQVTQFGKPVTLSCSQTLNHNVMYWYQQKSSQAPKLLFHYYDKDFNNEADTPDNFQSRRPNTSFCFLDIRSPGLGDTAMYLCATSSDRMNTEAFFGQGTRLTVV.

The V gene is TRBV6-2 or TRBV6-3, the J gene TRBJ2-2; TRBD1 aligns across 10 bases. V lost 5 bases to trimming and J lost 0 bases; unmatched junction nucleotides: 12. Germline CDR1 reads MNHEY; CDR2 reads SVGEGT. The length of the CDR3 is 19 residues. The CDR3 loop is CASSHSSGTGVANTGELFF. In DNA, the CDR3 is TGTGCCAGCAGTCACAGTTCCGGGACAGGGGTGGCGAACACCGGGGAGCTGTTTTTT.

This clonotype was counted a few times. The chain combines TRBV29-1 with TRBJ2-1, with TRBD2 as a possible D gene (6 bases). This CDR3 is 16 amino acids long. V was cut by 3 bases and J by 3 bases, with 18 bases left in between. Germline lookup yields CDR1 SQVTM and CDR2 ANQGSEA. This CDR3 reads CSVDALATIRYNEQFF. CDR3 bases: TGCAGCGTTGATGCACTAGCAACCATTCGCTACAATGAGCAGTTCTTC.

V usage is TRBV2 and J usage is TRBJ2-7; D is possibly TRBD1 (6 bases). CDR1 SNHLY and CDR2 FYNNEI come from the germline V gene. The CDR3 is 17 residues long. V was cut by 0 bases and J by 3 bases, with 18 bases left in between. CDR3 sequence reads: CASSEAIIGQILYEQYF. CDR3 sequence (DNA): TGTGCCAGCAGTGAAGCTATTATAGGACAGATACTCTACGAGCAGTACTTC.

This clonotype was seen ten or more times. The chain recombines TRBV4-3 with TRBJ1-5, with TRBD1 matching 10 bases. The CDR3 spans 14 residues. The germline V gene has CDR1 LGHNA and CDR2 YSLEER. V shed 3 bases, J shed 5 bases, and the junction held 1 base outside the gene matches. Here the CDR3 reads CASSQDRGYQPQHF. As DNA, the CDR3 is TGCGCCAGCAGCCAGGACAGGGGGTATCAGCCCCAGCATTTT.

For this clonotype: This may be a read error: a much more frequent sequence differs by one nucleotide. The rearrangement uses TRBV13 and TRBJ2-3, with D tentatively TRBD2 (5 bases). The CDR3 spans 15 residues. The V end was cut by 3 bases, the J end by 4 bases, with 14 bases between. Germline CDR1 PRHDT, CDR2 FYEKMQ (reference sequence). The CDR3 reads CASSLGRRSSDTQYF. CDR3 in DNA: TGTGCCAGCAGCTTGGGCAGGAGGAGTTCAGATACGCAGTATTTT.

This clonotype was recorded many times. The chain combines TRBV5-1 with TRBJ2-5, with D unclear. Germline V lookup: CDR1 SGHRS, CDR2 YFSETQ. The ends were cut back, 4 bases at V and 0 bases at J, with 13 bases in the middle. The CDR3 covers 15 residues. The CDR3 coding sequence is TGCGCCAGCAGCGATAATTTAAAGTACCAAGAGACCCAGTACTTC. Translation: CASSDNLKYQETQYF.

In the case of this clonotype: Being one base from a much bigger clone, this may be a read error. The chain couples TRBV2 to TRBJ2-3, with D tentatively TRBD1 (6 bases). This CDR3 has 16 amino acids. Germline V gene sequence: CDR1 SNHLY, CDR2 FYNNEI. The CDR3 is CASSGIEIERTATQYF. The CDR3 bases are TGTGCCAGCAGTGGGATTGAGATAGAAAGGACAGCTACGCAGTATTTT.

Ten or more counts support this clonotype. The chain links TRBV12-5 to TRBJ2-7, with 11 positions matching TRBD2. The CDR3 is 18 residues long. Germline V gene sequence: CDR1 LGHNT, CDR2 FRNRAP. Losses at the gene ends were 1 base for V and 3 bases for J; bases not matched to a gene: 11. The chain's CDR3 is CASGLGPSGGPGYYEQYF. Written as DNA, the CDR3 is TGTGCTAGTGGTTTGGGTCCTAGCGGGGGGCCCGGGTACTACGAGCAGTACTTC.

The chain recombines TRBV14 with TRBJ2-1; D tentatively reads TRBD1 or TRBD2 (5 bases each). Trimming removed 10 bases at V and 4 bases at J, with 11 bases between. The length of the CDR3 is 12 residues. The germline gives CDR1 SGHDN, CDR2 FVKESK. The DNA of the CDR3 is TGTGCCACCCGGGGCGGATACAATGAGCAGTTCTTC. Protein sequence: CATRGGYNEQFF.

In this sample, this clonotype turned up many times. The genes are TRBV28 and TRBJ1-1, with D possibly matching TRBD1 (5 bases). Trimming took 7 bases from V and 0 from J, leaving 27 bases between them. The CDR3 runs to 19 residues. Germline lookup yields CDR1 MDHEN and CDR2 SYDVKM. In DNA form, the CDR3 reads TGTGCCAGCAACCCCCGGGGGGTGGGCGGGAGCAGACTGAACACTGAAGCTTTCTTT. Translation: CASNPRGVGGSRLNTEAFF.

The V gene is TRBV4-1, the J gene TRBJ1-4; no definite D call. In germline, CDR1 is MGHRA, CDR2 YSYEKL. The CDR3 is made up of 16 amino acids. Trimming took off 2 bases at V and 7 bases at J, with 17 bases between the two ends. Here the CDR3 reads CASSQTRGGWGEKLFF. DNA for the CDR3: TGCGCCAGCAGCCAAACCCGGGGTGGTTGGGGTGAAAAACTGTTTTTT.

Comment on this clonotype: A much larger clone is a single base away; this may be a read error. V and J are TRBV6-2 or TRBV6-3 and TRBJ2-7; TRBD2 might be the D (5 bases). The CDR3 totals 14 residues. Germline CDR1 is MNHEY and CDR2 is SVGEGT. The CDR3 nucleotides read TGTGCCAGCGAGGGCCTGGGAGTTTCCTACGCGCAGTACTTC. Translating gives CASEGLGVSYAQYF.

This clonotype was counted many times. V is TRBV30 and J is TRBJ2-1; no clear D. The V end lost 0 bases, the J end lost 6 bases, and 9 bases lay between the germline ends. This CDR3 spans 13 amino acids. Germline assignment: CDR1 GTSNPN and CDR2 SVGIG (reference sequence). CDR3 protein: CAWSVTVPNEQFF. CDR3 coding DNA: TGTGCCTGGAGTGTAACCGTTCCCAATGAGCAGTTCTTC.

This clonotype was recorded a few times. V and J are TRBV7-6 and TRBJ2-2, with a weak D call TRBD2 (6 bases). This CDR3 contains 15 residues. The V gene's germline CDR1 is SGHVS and CDR2 FNYEAQ. Trimming pared 3 bases from V and 6 bases from J, leaving 14 bases between. The CDR3 sequence: CASSLEGISAGELFF. As DNA, the CDR3 is TGTGCCAGCAGCTTGGAGGGCATTAGCGCCGGGGAGCTGTTTTTT. Combining the CDR3 with reference TRBV7-6 and TRBJ2-2 gives the whole variable domain GAGVSQSPRYKVTKRGQDVALRCDPISGHVSLYWYRQALGQGPEFLTYFNYEAQQDKSGLPNDRFSAERPEGSISTLTIQRTEQRDSAMYRCASSLEGISAGELFFGEGSRLTVL.

Concerning this clonotype: Because it lacks the conserved phenylalanine or tryptophan at the end, this CDR3 is likely a read error. This chain connects TRBV7-9 to TRBJ2-3; D gene ambiguous. The CDR3 consists of 12 residues. Germline V gene sequence: CDR1 SEHNR, CDR2 FQNEAQ (reference sequence). CDR3 in DNA: TGTACCAGCAGCTTACTCACAGATACGCAGTATTCT. It yields the protein CTSSLLTDTQYS.

This clonotype was detected many times. As DNA, the CDR3 is TGTGCCAGCAGCTCCATCAGGGGGCCTGGAAACACCATATATTTT. This translates into CASSSIRGPGNTIYF. The chain carries TRBV7-9 and TRBJ1-3, with 8 bases lining up with TRBD1. CDR1 is SEHNR and CDR2 is FQNEAQ in the germline V gene (reference sequence). The V gene end was trimmed by 4 bases and the J gene end by 2 bases; junction bases not matched to a gene: 4. The CDR3 totals 15 residues.

This clonotype has only a few counts. Given a much more abundant clone one base away, this may be a read error. Since the CDR3 does not end with the conserved phenylalanine or tryptophan, this likely comes from a read error. The V gene is TRBV6-2 or TRBV6-3, the J gene TRBJ2-3; D is undetermined. CDR3 length: 12 amino acids. The germline CDR1 and CDR2 sequences are MNHEY and SVGEGT. The CDR3: CAAGLGTDTQYL. CDR3 in DNA: TGTGCGGCTGGGCTAGGTACAGATACGCAGTATCTT.

This clonotype has ten or more counts. V usage is TRBV5-1 and J usage is TRBJ2-7, with D perhaps TRBD1 or TRBD2 (5 bases each). V was clipped by 2 bases and J by 5 bases, with 17 bases between them. The germline V gene has CDR1 SGHRS and CDR2 YFSETQ. The CDR3 is 15 amino acids. DNA of the CDR3: TGCGCCAGCAGCTTTTCGGGACGGACGTCCCACGAGCAGTACTTC. Protein product: CASSFSGRTSHEQYF.

On this clonotype: This may be a read error, as it is one base from a much larger clone. The V call is TRBV7-9, the J call TRBJ1-5; 10 bases map to TRBD1. CDR3 size: 15 residues. Germline CDR1 reads SEHNR; CDR2 reads FQNEAQ (reference sequence). Written as DNA, the CDR3 is TGTGCCAGCAGCATAGCGGGACAGGGGATCCAGCCCCAGCATTTT. Encoded protein: CASSIAGQGIQPQHF.

Comment on this clonotype: Being one base from a much bigger clone, this may be a read error. This chain uses TRBV2 with TRBJ2-1; 11 bases are shared with TRBD2. Trimming cost V 5 bases and J 4 bases; bases outside gene matches: 13. The CDR3 spans 18 residues. Germline V gives CDR1 SNHLY, CDR2 FYNNEI. CDR3 sequence: CASSQRLAGISVYNEQFF. The CDR3 DNA sequence: TGTGCCAGCAGTCAGAGACTAGCGGGGATATCTGTGTACAATGAGCAGTTCTTC.